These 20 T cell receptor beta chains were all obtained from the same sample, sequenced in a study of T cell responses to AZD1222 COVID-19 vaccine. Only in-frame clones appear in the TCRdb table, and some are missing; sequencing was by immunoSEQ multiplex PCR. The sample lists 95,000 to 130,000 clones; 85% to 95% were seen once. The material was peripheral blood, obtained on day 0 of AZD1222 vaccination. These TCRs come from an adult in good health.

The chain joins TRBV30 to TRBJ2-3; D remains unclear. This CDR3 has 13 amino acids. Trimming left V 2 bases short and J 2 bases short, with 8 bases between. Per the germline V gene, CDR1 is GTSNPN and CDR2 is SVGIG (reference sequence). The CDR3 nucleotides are TGTGCCTGGAGTCCGGATAACACAGATACGCAGTATTTT. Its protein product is CAWSPDNTDTQYF.

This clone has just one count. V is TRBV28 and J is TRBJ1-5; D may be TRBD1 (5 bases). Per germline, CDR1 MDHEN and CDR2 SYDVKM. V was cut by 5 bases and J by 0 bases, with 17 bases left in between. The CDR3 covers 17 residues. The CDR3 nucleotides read TGTGCCAGCAGTGTCACGGGGGGATACTATAGCAATCAGCCCCAGCATTTT. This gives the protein CASSVTGGYYSNQPQHF.

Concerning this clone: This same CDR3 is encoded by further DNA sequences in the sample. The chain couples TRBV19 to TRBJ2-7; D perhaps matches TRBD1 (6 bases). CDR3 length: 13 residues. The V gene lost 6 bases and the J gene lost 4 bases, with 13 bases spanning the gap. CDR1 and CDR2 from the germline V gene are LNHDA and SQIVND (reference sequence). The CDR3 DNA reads TGTGCCAGTAGCCGACAGGTAGATTACGAGCAGTACTTC. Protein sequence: CASSRQVDYEQYF.

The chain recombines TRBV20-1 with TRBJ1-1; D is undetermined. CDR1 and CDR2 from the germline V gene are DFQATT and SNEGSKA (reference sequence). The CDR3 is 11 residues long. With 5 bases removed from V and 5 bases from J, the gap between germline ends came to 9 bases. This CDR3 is CSAPRVTEAFF. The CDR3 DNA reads TGCAGTGCTCCCCGGGTGACTGAAGCTTTCTTT.

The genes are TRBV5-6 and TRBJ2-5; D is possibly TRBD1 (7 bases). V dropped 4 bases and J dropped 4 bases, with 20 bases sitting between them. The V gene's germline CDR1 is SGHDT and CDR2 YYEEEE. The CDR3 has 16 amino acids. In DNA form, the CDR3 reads TGTGCCAGCAGCCCAGGGGGGTTGGGTTCGGGAGAGACCCAGTACTTC. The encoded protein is CASSPGGLGSGETQYF.

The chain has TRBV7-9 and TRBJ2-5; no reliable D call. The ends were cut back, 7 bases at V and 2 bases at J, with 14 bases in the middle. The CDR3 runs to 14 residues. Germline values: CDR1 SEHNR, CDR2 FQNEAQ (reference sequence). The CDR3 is CASTINTPQETQYF. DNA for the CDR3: TGTGCCAGCACCATAAACACTCCTCAAGAGACCCAGTACTTC. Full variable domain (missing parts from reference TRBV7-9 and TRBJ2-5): DTGVSQNPRHKITKRGQNVTFRCDPISEHNRLYWYRQTLGQGPEFLTYFQNEAQLEKSRLLSDRFSAERPKGSFSTLEIQRTEQGDSAMYLCASTINTPQETQYFGPGTRLLVL.

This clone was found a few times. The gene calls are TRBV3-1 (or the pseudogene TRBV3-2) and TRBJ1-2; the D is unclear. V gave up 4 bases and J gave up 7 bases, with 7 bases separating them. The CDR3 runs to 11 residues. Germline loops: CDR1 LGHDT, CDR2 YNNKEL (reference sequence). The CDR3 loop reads CASSPGGGYTF. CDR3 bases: TGTGCCAGCAGCCCAGGTGGTGGCTACACCTTC.

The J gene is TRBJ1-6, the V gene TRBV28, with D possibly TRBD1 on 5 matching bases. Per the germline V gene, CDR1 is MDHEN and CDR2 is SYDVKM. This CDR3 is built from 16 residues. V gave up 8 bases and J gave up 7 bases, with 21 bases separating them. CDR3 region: CASGDPGRAENSPLHF. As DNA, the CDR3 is TGTGCCAGCGGGGACCCGGGGAGGGCCGAAAATTCACCCCTCCACTTT.

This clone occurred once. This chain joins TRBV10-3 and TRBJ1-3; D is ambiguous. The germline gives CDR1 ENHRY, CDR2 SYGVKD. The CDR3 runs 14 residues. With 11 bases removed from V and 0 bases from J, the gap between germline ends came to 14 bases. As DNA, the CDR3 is TGTGCCTCCTCGGCTGACCTCTCTGGAAACACCATATATTTT. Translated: CASSADLSGNTIYF.

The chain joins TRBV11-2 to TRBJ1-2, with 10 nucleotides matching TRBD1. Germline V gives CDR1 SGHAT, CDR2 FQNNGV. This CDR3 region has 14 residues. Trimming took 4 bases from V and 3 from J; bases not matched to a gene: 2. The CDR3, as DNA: TGTGCCAGCAGCTGGGACAGGGGCGACTATGGCTACACCTTC. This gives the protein CASSWDRGDYGYTF.

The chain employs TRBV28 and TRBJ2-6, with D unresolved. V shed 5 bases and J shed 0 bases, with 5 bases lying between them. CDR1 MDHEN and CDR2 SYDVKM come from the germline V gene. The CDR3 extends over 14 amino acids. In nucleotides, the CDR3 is TGTGCCAGCAGTACAGACTCTGGGGCCAACGTCCTGACTTTC. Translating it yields CASSTDSGANVLTF.

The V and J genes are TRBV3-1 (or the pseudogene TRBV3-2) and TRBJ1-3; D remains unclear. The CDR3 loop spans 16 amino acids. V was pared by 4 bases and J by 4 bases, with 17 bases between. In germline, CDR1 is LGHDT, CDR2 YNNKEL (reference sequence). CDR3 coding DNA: TGTGCCAGCAGCCGCCGATCGGGTTATATGGGAAACACCATATATTTT. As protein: CASSRRSGYMGNTIYF.

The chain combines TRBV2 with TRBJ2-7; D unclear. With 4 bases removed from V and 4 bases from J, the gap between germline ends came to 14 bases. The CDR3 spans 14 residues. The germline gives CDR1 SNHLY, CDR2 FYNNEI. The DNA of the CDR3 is TGTGCCAGCAGTGGGGCCGGGCCCACATACGAGCAGTACTTC. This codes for CASSGAGPTYEQYF.

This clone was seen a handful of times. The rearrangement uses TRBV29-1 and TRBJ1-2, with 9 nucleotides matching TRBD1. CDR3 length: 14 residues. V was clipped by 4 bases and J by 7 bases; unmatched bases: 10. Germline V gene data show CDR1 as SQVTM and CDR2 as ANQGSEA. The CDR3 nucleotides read TGCAGCGTTGGAATCCGGGACAGGGCCTCTGGCTACACCTTC. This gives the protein CSVGIRDRASGYTF.

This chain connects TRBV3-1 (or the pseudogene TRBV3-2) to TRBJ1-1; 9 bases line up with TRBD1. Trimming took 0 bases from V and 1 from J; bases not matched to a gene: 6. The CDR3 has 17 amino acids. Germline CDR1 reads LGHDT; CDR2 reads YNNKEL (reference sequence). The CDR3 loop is CASSQEGGTGWNTEAFF. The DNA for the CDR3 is TGTGCCAGCAGCCAAGAGGGGGGGACAGGGTGGAACACTGAAGCTTTCTTT.

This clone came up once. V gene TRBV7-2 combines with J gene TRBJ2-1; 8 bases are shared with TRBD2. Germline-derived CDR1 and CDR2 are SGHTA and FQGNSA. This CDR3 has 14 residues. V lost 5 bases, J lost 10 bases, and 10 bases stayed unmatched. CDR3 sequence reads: CASSGAGGRREQFF. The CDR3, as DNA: TGTGCCAGCAGCGGCGCTGGCGGGAGGAGGGAGCAGTTCTTC.

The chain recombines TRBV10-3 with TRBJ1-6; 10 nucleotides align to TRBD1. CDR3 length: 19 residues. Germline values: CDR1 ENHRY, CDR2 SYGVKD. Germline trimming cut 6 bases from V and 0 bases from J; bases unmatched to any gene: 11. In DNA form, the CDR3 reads TGTGCCATCAGCAATACCGGGACAGGGGCGAGCTCCTATAATTCACCCCTCCACTTT. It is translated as CAISNTGTGASSYNSPLHF.

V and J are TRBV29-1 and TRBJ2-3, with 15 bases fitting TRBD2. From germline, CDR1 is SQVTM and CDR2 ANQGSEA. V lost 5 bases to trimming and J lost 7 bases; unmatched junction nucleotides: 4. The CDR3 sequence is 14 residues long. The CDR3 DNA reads TGCAGCGTTAAAGGACTAGCGGGAGGGAATACGCAGTATTTT. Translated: CSVKGLAGGNTQYF.

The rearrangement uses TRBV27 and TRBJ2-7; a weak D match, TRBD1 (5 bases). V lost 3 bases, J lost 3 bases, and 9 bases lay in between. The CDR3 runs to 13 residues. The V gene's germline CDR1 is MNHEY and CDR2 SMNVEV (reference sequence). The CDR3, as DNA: TGTGCCAGCAGTTTGACAGCGTACTACGAGCAGTACTTC. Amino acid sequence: CASSLTAYYEQYF.

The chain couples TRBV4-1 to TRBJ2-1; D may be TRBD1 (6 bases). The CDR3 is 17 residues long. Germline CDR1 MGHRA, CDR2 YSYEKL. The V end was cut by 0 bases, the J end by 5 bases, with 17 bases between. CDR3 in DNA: TGCGCCAGCAGCCAAGATAGGACGGGACATAGCGACAATGAGCAGTTCTTC. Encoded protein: CASSQDRTGHSDNEQFF.